This entry describes one T cell receptor (beta chain). The sample comes from a study of response to subunit inactivated influenza vaccine. TCRdb ran MiXCR on the RT-PCR reads and lists one entry per CDR3 protein. This sample has about 480,000 distinct CDR3 sequences, with 25% found just once. CDR3 length: 14 amino acids. CDR1 is SEHNR, CDR2 FQNEAQ, per germline (reference sequence). V was trimmed by 3 bases and J by 1 base, leaving 9 bases between them. The source is a man aged 50 or older who received an inactivated influenza vaccine. The V call is TRBV7-9, the J call TRBJ2-5; possible D gene TRBD1, 5 bases. The specimen was CD4+ T cells sorted from PBMCs, collected roughly 5 days after vaccination. The CDR3 loop is CASSFKGIQETQYF. CDR3 sequence (DNA): TGTGCCAGCAGCTTTAAGGGGATCCAAGAGACCCAGTACTTC.